This T cell receptor (beta chain) emerged from a study of cytomegalovirus exposure and HLA in healthy donors. To note about this clone: What it binds is unknown.

The PCR made use of 60 Vbeta and 13 Jbeta primers. Some clones are missing from TCRdb's copy, which holds only in-frame ones; the method was immunoSEQ multiplex PCR. The table lists about 200,000 clones, roughly 80% of them singletons. J was trimmed by 4 bases and V by 0 bases; bases with no gene match: 5. The CDR3 covers 15 residues. Germline-derived CDR1 and CDR2 are MNHEY and SVGAGI. Study-wide findings and caveats: As a later analysis showed, a missense DCLRE1C variant was linked to trimming of TCR beta V- and J-genes. It was 164 TCR beta chains that were listed as cytomegalovirus-associated.

This TCR came from a man aged 35-49 years in good health and CMV-seropositive. The sample was PBMCs. This chain connects TRBV6-5 to TRBJ2-7, with TRBD2 identical over 8 bases. The CDR3 sequence is CASSYSTSGSYEQYF. DNA for the CDR3: TGTGCCAGCAGTTACTCAACCAGCGGGAGTTACGAGCAGTACTTC.